The 15 T cell receptor beta chains presented below share a single source sample, sequenced in a study of neurological immune-mediated disorders. TCRdb re-called the 5' RACE reads with MiXCR, one entry per CDR3 protein. This table holds roughly 40,000 distinct CDR3 sequences, over 2% found once. Material for sequencing was PBMCs. Every receptor here comes from a man in his fifties or sixties with multiple sclerosis.

In this sample, this clonotype turned up many times. V usage is TRBV27 and J usage is TRBJ1-5; 7 bases fit TRBD1. The CDR3 loop spans 15 amino acids. V lost 6 bases to trimming and J lost 4 bases; unmatched junction nucleotides: 9. The germline V gene has CDR1 MNHEY and CDR2 SMNVEV (reference sequence). The CDR3 here is CASSPRQGRNQPQHF. CDR3 in DNA: TGTGCCAGCAGCCCGAGACAGGGTAGGAATCAGCCCCAGCATTTT.

This clonotype was seen many times. The J gene is TRBJ2-5, the V gene TRBV7-2; perhaps TRBD2 as D (7 bases). The CDR3 totals 14 residues. Trimming stripped 1 base from V and 5 bases from J, with 11 bases between. CDR1 SGHTA and CDR2 FQGNSA come from the germline V gene. In DNA form, the CDR3 reads TGTGCCAGCAGCTTAGTGGGAGGGGGGGAGACCCAGTACTTC. It codes for CASSLVGGGETQYF. Full variable domain (outside the CDR3, taken from reference TRBV7-2 and TRBJ2-5): GAGVSQSPSNKVTEKGKDVELRCDPISGHTALYWYRQSLGQGLEFLIYFQGNSAPDKSGLPSDRFSAERTGGSVSTLTIQRTQQEDSAVYLCASSLVGGGETQYFGPGTRLLVL.

The sample holds many counts of this clonotype. The chain couples TRBV7-8 to TRBJ2-7, with D possibly being TRBD1 or TRBD2 (5 bases each). The length of the CDR3 is 14 residues. V was shortened by 3 bases and J by 3 bases, with 12 bases between the two germline ends. The germline gives CDR1 SGHVS, CDR2 FQNEAQ. CDR3: CASSFREGSYEQYF. As DNA, the CDR3 is TGTGCCAGCAGCTTTCGAGAGGGGAGCTACGAGCAGTACTTC.

The chain links TRBV6-5 to TRBJ1-2; D unresolved. CDR1 and CDR2 from the germline V gene are MNHEY and SVGAGI. This CDR3 contains 13 residues. V lost 6 bases and J 5 bases, leaving 13 bases between the germline ends. The CDR3 region has the DNA TGTGCCAGCAGCATTAGCGACGGGTATGGCTACACCTTC. Amino acid sequence: CASSISDGYGYTF.

This clonotype was picked up many times. This chain joins TRBV18 and TRBJ2-1, with TRBD1 matching over 12 bases. The V segment lost 5 bases and the J segment 9 bases; nucleotides outside the gene matches: 5. CDR3 length equals 14 residues. The germline V gene encodes CDR1 KGHSH and CDR2 LQKENI. CDR3 sequence (DNA): TGTGCCAGCTCAGGCGGGACAGGGGGCTTTGAGCAGTTCTTC. It encodes CASSGGTGGFEQFF.

This clonotype appeared many times. The J gene is TRBJ1-1, the V gene TRBV7-9; tentative D call: TRBD1 (5 bases). CDR1 SEHNR and CDR2 FQNEAQ come from the germline V gene (reference sequence). Between the trimmed V and J ends, which lost 5 bases and 1 base, there was a span of 17 bases. The CDR3 loop spans 16 amino acids. The CDR3 sequence is CASSRQPGIANTEAFF. CDR3 nucleotide sequence: TGTGCCAGCAGCCGACAGCCAGGAATAGCGAACACTGAAGCTTTCTTT. Based on the CDR3 plus reference TRBV7-9 and TRBJ1-1, the full variable domain is DTGVSQNPRHKITKRGQNVTFRCDPISEHNRLYWYRQTLGQGPEFLTYFQNEAQLEKSRLLSDRFSAERPKGSFSTLEIQRTEQGDSAMYLCASSRQPGIANTEAFFGQGTRLTVV.

This clonotype was counted at least ten times. The rearrangement links TRBV12-3 or TRBV12-4 to TRBJ2-5; TRBD1 aligns across 7 bases. This CDR3 has 13 amino acids. J lost 3 bases, V lost 5 bases, and 3 bases had no gene match. CDR3 nucleotides: TGTGCCAGCAGTATTACAGGGGAAGAGACCCAGTACTTC. This encodes CASSITGEETQYF.

The chain combines TRBV30 with TRBJ1-1; D not certain. The germline V gene encodes CDR1 GTSNPN and CDR2 SVGIG (reference sequence). This CDR3 has 13 residues. The germline V and J ends were trimmed by 2 bases and 0 bases, with 7 bases remaining between them. Here the CDR3 DNA reads TGTGCCTGGAGTCTTGACGTGAACACTGAAGCTTTCTTT. Amino acid sequence: CAWSLDVNTEAFF.

Ten or more counts support this clonotype. The chain employs TRBV7-2 and TRBJ2-1; TRBD1 aligns across 8 bases. Germline V gives CDR1 SGHTA, CDR2 FQGNSA. J gave up 7 bases and V 1 base, and 9 bases lay outside the gene matches. The CDR3 consists of 16 residues. The CDR3 DNA is TGTGCCAGCAGCTTAGTCGCAGGGGGCGCGGGGAATGAGCAGTTCTTC. This codes for CASSLVAGGAGNEQFF.

This clonotype was detected ten times or more. The chain links TRBV5-1 to TRBJ1-1, with 11 nucleotides matching TRBD1. Germline-derived CDR1 and CDR2 are SGHRS and YFSETQ. The CDR3 runs to 14 residues. Losses at the gene ends were 4 bases for V and 4 bases for J; bases not matched to a gene: 3. CDR3 loop: CASSTGQGGTEAFF. The CDR3 DNA is TGCGCCAGCAGCACGGGACAGGGGGGCACTGAAGCTTTCTTT.

This clonotype was found many times. The rearrangement joins TRBV10-3 to TRBJ1-2; the D gene is possibly TRBD1 (5 bases). The CDR3 is 14 amino acids. Germline-derived CDR1 and CDR2 are ENHRY and SYGVKD. Trimming removed 2 bases from V and 6 bases from J, with 13 bases in between. This CDR3 is CAISEGQGPHGYTF. The CDR3 DNA reads as TGTGCCATCAGTGAGGGCCAGGGCCCCCATGGCTACACCTTC.

This clonotype was picked up many times. The rearrangement uses TRBV10-2 and TRBJ1-2; D gene uncertain. Per germline, CDR1 WSHSY and CDR2 SAAADI. This CDR3 comprises 12 residues. The V and J ends lost 4 bases and 5 bases respectively, with 8 bases between them. The CDR3 here is CASSVGLYGYTF. Written as DNA, the CDR3 is TGCGCCAGCAGTGTGGGTCTTTATGGCTACACCTTC.

There are many counts of this clonotype. The V and J genes are TRBV7-3 and TRBJ2-2; 8 nucleotides align to TRBD1. V gave up 4 bases and J gave up 5 bases; unmatched junction bases: 3. The germline CDR1 and CDR2 sequences are SGHTA and FQGTGA. There are 14 residues in the CDR3. The CDR3 nucleotides read TGTGCCAGCAGCTCGGGACAGGCAACCGGGGAGCTGTTTTTT. Protein: CASSSGQATGELFF.

This clonotype occurred many times. The CDR3 nucleotides are TGTGCCAGCAGCCATTCCACGGGACTAGCGGATTACGAGCAGTACTTC. Its protein product is CASSHSTGLADYEQYF. The gene calls are TRBV4-2 and TRBJ2-7, with 11 bases that match TRBD2. Looked up from germline, CDR1 is LGHNA and CDR2 is YNFKEQ. The CDR3 totals 16 residues. Unmatched junction bases numbered 8, after V lost 3 bases and J lost 4 bases.

This clonotype was detected many times. The J gene is TRBJ1-1, the V gene TRBV5-1, with 7 bases matching TRBD1. CDR3 size: 16 residues. Trimming removed 0 bases from V and 3 bases from J; junction bases left unmatched: 8. CDR1 SGHRS and CDR2 YFSETQ come from the germline V gene. CDR3 DNA sequence: TGCGCCAGCAGCTTGGAGGGTGGCAGGGGGGACACTGAAGCTTTCTTT. Encoded protein: CASSLEGGRGDTEAFF.